The T cell receptor (beta chain) under discussion was sequenced for a study of monozygotic twins with cystic fibrosis. The assay was immunoSEQ multiplex PCR, and TCRdb's table has in-frame clones only and misses some. The sample has approximately 24,000 clones, 85% to 90% seen once; the top ten hold 1% to 1.5%. Trimming shortened V by 3 bases and J by 4 bases, and 5 bases separated the two germline ends. Germline CDR1 MDHEN, CDR2 SYDVKM. The CDR3 totals 12 residues. The sequence derives from a young woman with cystic fibrosis. The rearrangement links TRBV28 to TRBJ2-3; D uncertain. The source material was blood. The CDR3 is CASSLKPDTQYF. The CDR3 coding sequence is TGTGCCAGCAGTTTGAAACCAGATACGCAGTATTTT.